A single sample gave rise to the 22 T cell receptor beta chains below, sequenced in a study of PD-1 blockade in classical Hodgkin lymphoma. The data were produced by immunoSEQ multiplex PCR, yet TCRdb's version contains in-frame clones alone and is incomplete. This sample has more than 25,000 clones, with under 90% found just once. All the patients suffered relapse after autologous stem cell transplantation, and brentuximab vedotin exposure differed. The material was peripheral blood mononuclear cells (PBMCs), obtained at baseline. Every receptor here comes from a human donor with classical Hodgkin lymphoma.

The chain employs TRBV18 and TRBJ1-1; D may be TRBD1 (5 bases). Germline CDR1 reads KGHSH; CDR2 reads LQKENI. This CDR3 spans 16 amino acids. V gave up 0 bases and J gave up 6 bases, with 17 bases separating them. CDR3 sequence reads: CASSPPAGTQGSEAFF. The CDR3 nucleotides read TGTGCCAGCTCACCACCAGCCGGGACCCAAGGCTCTGAAGCTTTCTTT.

The chain joins TRBV18 to TRBJ2-4; tentative D call: TRBD1 (5 bases). Trimming pared 1 base from V and 5 bases from J, leaving 9 bases between. This CDR3 comprises 14 residues. In germline, CDR1 is KGHSH, CDR2 LQKENI. The CDR3 reads CASSPQGFENIQYF. As DNA, the CDR3 is TGTGCCAGCTCACCACAGGGGTTTGAAAACATTCAGTACTTC.

The chain combines TRBV5-1 with TRBJ2-3, with 8 bases matching TRBD2. Looked up from germline, CDR1 is SGHRS and CDR2 is YFSETQ. The V gene end was trimmed by 0 bases and the J gene end by 9 bases; junction bases not matched to a gene: 15. This CDR3 region has 17 residues. In nucleotides, the CDR3 is TGCGCCAGCAGCTTGGGCCCCTCTGGCGGGGGGTCGAGGACGCAGTATTTT. Its translation is CASSLGPSGGGSRTQYF.

J is TRBJ2-1 and V is TRBV4-2; 7 bases match TRBD1. After removal of 1 base from V and 0 bases from J, the junction contained 6 bases not matched to a gene. CDR1 and CDR2 from the germline V gene are LGHNA and YNFKEQ. This CDR3 has 17 residues. The CDR3 loop is CASSQVSGTDSYNEQFF. DNA of the CDR3: TGTGCCAGCAGCCAAGTCTCCGGGACAGACTCCTACAATGAGCAGTTCTTC.

Concerning this clone: A junction end diverges from the germline sequence, so it may reflect a read error. The chain's CDR3 is CASSSGSPNIGELFF. For the CDR3, the DNA is TGTGCCAGCAGTTCGGGGAGCCCGAACATCGGGGAGCTGTTTTTT. The chain joins TRBV6-6 to TRBJ2-2; a weak D match, TRBD2 (5 bases). The CDR3 extends over 15 amino acids. Germline V gene data show CDR1 as MNHNY and CDR2 as SVGAGI (reference sequence).

The chain joins TRBV7-9 to TRBJ1-3, with no clear D. The CDR3 totals 14 residues. The V end was cut by 0 bases, the J end by 5 bases, with 8 bases between. CDR1 SEHNR and CDR2 FQNEAQ come from the germline V gene (reference sequence). The DNA of the CDR3 is TGTGCCAGCAGCTTAGCGGGCCCTAGAAACACCATATATTTT. Amino acid sequence: CASSLAGPRNTIYF.

The chain joins TRBV5-1 to TRBJ2-7; 10 positions agree with TRBD1. CDR1 SGHRS and CDR2 YFSETQ come from the germline V gene. V was pared by 0 bases and J by 2 bases, with 2 bases of the junction left unmatched. CDR3 length: 15 amino acids. CDR3 nucleotide sequence: TGCGCCAGCAGCTTGGAGGGACAGGGGCCCTACGAGCAGTACTTC. Protein product: CASSLEGQGPYEQYF.

The chain has TRBV7-8 and TRBJ2-5; D might be TRBD1 (5 bases). With 1 base removed from V and 1 base from J, the gap between germline ends came to 10 bases. This CDR3 region has 15 residues. CDR1 and CDR2 from the germline V gene are SGHVS and FQNEAQ. CDR3: CASSLGQLVQETQYF. The CDR3 DNA reads as TGTGCCAGCAGCTTAGGACAGCTGGTCCAAGAGACCCAGTACTTC.

DNA of the CDR3: TGCGCCAGCAGCCAAGAAGGGCAGCTGCGAGGCTCTGGAAACACCATATATTTT. Translation gives CASSQEGQLRGSGNTIYF. This sequence joins TRBV4-1 and TRBJ1-3; D uncertain. CDR1 is MGHRA and CDR2 is YSYEKL in the germline V gene. This CDR3 is 18 amino acids long. V lost 0 bases to trimming and J lost 0 bases, with 15 bases between them.

The rearrangement uses TRBV27 and TRBJ1-2; 11 bases fit TRBD1. The V gene end was trimmed by 4 bases and the J gene end by 4 bases; junction bases not matched to a gene: 2. The CDR3 runs 14 residues. Looked up from germline, CDR1 is MNHEY and CDR2 is SMNVEV (reference sequence). The CDR3 DNA sequence: TGTGCCAGCAGTTACGGGACAGGGGGCTATGGCTACACCTTC. Its translation is CASSYGTGGYGYTF.

V and J are TRBV6-4 and TRBJ1-4; no definite D call. Germline CDR1 is MRHNA and CDR2 is SNTAGT. This CDR3 is 13 amino acids long. Trimming took 3 bases from V and 7 from J, leaving 9 bases between them. CDR3 residues: CASSEYSGEKLFF. In nucleotides, the CDR3 is TGTGCCAGCAGTGAATATTCTGGTGAAAAACTGTTTTTT.

The chain links TRBV5-1 to TRBJ2-1, with 11 positions matching TRBD2. V was clipped by 3 bases and J by 1 base; unmatched bases: 3. Germline CDR1 reads SGHRS; CDR2 reads YFSETQ. This CDR3 region has 16 residues. The chain's CDR3 is CASSSLAGVSYNEQFF. The CDR3, as DNA: TGCGCCAGCAGCTCACTAGCGGGGGTTTCCTACAATGAGCAGTTCTTC.

A single count supports this clone. The rearrangement uses TRBV5-1 and TRBJ2-5, with a tentative D call TRBD2 (7 bases). CDR3 length: 16 amino acids. Germline V lookup: CDR1 SGHRS, CDR2 YFSETQ. V was trimmed by 0 bases and J by 4 bases, leaving 16 bases between them. Here the CDR3 reads CASSLVGGLPGETQYF. CDR3 bases: TGCGCCAGCAGCTTGGTGGGGGGGCTCCCCGGAGAGACCCAGTACTTC.

V gene TRBV7-9 combines with J gene TRBJ1-3; 7 positions match TRBD1. Trimming took 4 bases from V and 0 from J; bases not matched to a gene: 6. CDR1 and CDR2 from the germline V gene are SEHNR and FQNEAQ (reference sequence). The CDR3 runs to 16 residues. The CDR3 sequence is CASSSDRRLSGNTIYF. CDR3 nucleotide sequence: TGTGCCAGCAGCTCGGACAGGCGACTCTCTGGAAACACCATATATTTT.

The CDR3 bases are TGTGCCAGCAACAGGGGGAGTGCAGATACGCAGTATTTT. This translates into CASNRGSADTQYF. The chain has TRBV7-3 and TRBJ2-3; 8 bases fit TRBD1. The CDR3 runs to 13 residues. Germline values: CDR1 SGHTA, CDR2 FQGTGA. V shed 7 bases and J 4 bases; nucleotides not matched to a gene: 4.

The V gene is TRBV5-1, the J gene TRBJ1-4; TRBD1 agrees at 8 bases. The CDR3 extends over 15 amino acids. Unmatched junction bases numbered 6, after V lost 4 bases and J lost 4 bases. Germline CDR1 and CDR2: SGHRS and YFSETQ. CDR3 sequence (DNA): TGCGCCAGCAGCAAAACGACAGGGGATAATGAAAAACTGTTTTTT. As protein: CASSKTTGDNEKLFF.

This chain links TRBV19 with TRBJ1-4; a possible D gene is TRBD1 (5 bases). The CDR3 loop spans 13 amino acids. Trimming cost V 11 bases and J 5 bases, with 15 bases left between them. Looked up from germline, CDR1 is LNHDA and CDR2 is SQIVND (reference sequence). CDR3 sequence (DNA): TGTGCCCCCTACGGGGAGGGGAATGAAAAACTGTTTTTT. This sequence encodes CAPYGEGNEKLFF.

V is TRBV5-1 and J is TRBJ1-1; 10 bases line up with TRBD1. J lost 5 bases, V lost 1 base, and 8 bases had no gene match. This CDR3 is 16 amino acids long. Germline V lookup: CDR1 SGHRS, CDR2 YFSETQ. For the CDR3, the DNA is TGCGCCAGCAGCTTGCGGGGACAGGGGATAGAGACTGAAGCTTTCTTT. This sequence encodes CASSLRGQGIETEAFF.

For this clone: Other DNA sequences within the sample encode an identical CDR3. The J gene is TRBJ1-4, the V gene TRBV5-1; 8 bases agree with TRBD1. This CDR3 comprises 16 residues. Germline lookup yields CDR1 SGHRS and CDR2 YFSETQ. V lost 3 bases and J lost 7; bases outside the gene matches: 11. CDR3 sequence: CASSSGTGASGEKLFF. The CDR3 region has the DNA TGCGCCAGCAGCTCCGGGACAGGCGCGAGTGGTGAAAAACTGTTTTTT.

About this clone: Without the conserved terminal phenylalanine or tryptophan, this CDR3 likely stems from a read error. The DNA is left out, because the CDR3 cannot be placed on it with certainty; the CDR3 is given as TCRdb lists it. This sequence joins TRBV7-3 and TRBJ2-6. The CDR3 sequence runs 14 residues, both termini included. CDR1 and CDR2 from the germline V gene are SGHTA and FQGTGA. The CDR3: CASSLIRDAYKVGL.

This chain connects TRBV18 to TRBJ1-5; D gene unclear. With 1 base removed from V and 0 bases from J, the gap between germline ends came to 13 bases. The CDR3 consists of 17 residues. CDR1 is KGHSH, CDR2 LQKENI, per germline. The CDR3 is CASSPQDHRHSNQPQHF. The CDR3, as DNA: TGTGCCAGCTCACCACAAGACCACAGACATAGCAATCAGCCCCAGCATTTT.

This chain uses TRBV5-1 with TRBJ1-6, with D possibly being TRBD1 (5 bases). V was clipped by 1 base and J by 8 bases, with 10 bases between them. This CDR3 is 14 amino acids long. The germline V gene has CDR1 SGHRS and CDR2 YFSETQ. The CDR3 reads CASSLSGTYSPLHF. The CDR3 DNA reads as TGCGCCAGCAGCTTGTCTGGGACCTATTCACCCCTCCACTTT.